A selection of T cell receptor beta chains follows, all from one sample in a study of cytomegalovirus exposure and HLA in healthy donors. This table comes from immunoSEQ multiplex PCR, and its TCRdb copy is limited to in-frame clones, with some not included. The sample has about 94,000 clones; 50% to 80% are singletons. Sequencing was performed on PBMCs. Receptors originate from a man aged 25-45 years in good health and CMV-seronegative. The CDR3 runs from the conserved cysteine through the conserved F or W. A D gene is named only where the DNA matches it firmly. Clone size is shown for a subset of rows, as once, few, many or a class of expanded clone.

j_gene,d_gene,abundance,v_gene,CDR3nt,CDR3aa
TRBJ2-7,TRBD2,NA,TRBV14,TGTGCCAGCAGCAAACTAGCGGGGGGATACGAGCAGTACTTC,CASSKLAGGYEQYF
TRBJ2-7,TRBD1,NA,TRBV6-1,TGTGCCAGCAGTGAATCCGGGACAGGGGGGTACGAGCAGTACTTC,CASSESGTGGYEQYF
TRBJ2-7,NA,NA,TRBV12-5,TGTGCTAGTGGTCCTACAGGCCACATGGGGGACTACGAGCAGTACTTC,CASGPTGHMGDYEQYF
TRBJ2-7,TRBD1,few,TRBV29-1,TGCAGCGTGACGACAGGGTCCGAGCAGTACTTC,CSVTTGSEQYF
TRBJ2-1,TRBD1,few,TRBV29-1,TGCAGCGTTGGTGTAGGGACAGGGGGCGCCGAGCAGTTCTTC,CSVGVGTGGAEQFF
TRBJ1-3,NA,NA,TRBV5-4,TGTGCCAGCAGCTTGTTTAACAGGTTGAACACCATATATTTT,CASSLFNRLNTIYF
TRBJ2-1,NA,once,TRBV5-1,TGCGCCAGCAGCTTGGCCAGCGGACAGATTTACAATGAGCAGTTCTTC,CASSLASGQIYNEQFF
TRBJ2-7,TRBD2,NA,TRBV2,TGTGCCAGCAGTGTCGGAGAGCGGGGGGCTAGCTACGAGCAGTACTTC,CASSVGERGASYEQYF
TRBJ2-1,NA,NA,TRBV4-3,TGCGCCAGCAGCCAAGAGCGGCGGGGCTACAATGAGCAGTTCTTC,CASSQERRGYNEQFF
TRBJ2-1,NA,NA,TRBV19,TGTGCCAGTAGTATTCGGGGACAACCCTACAATGAGCAGTTCTTC,CASSIRGQPYNEQFF
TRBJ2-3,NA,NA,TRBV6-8,TGTGCCGCACCAGCGGCTGTAGTGGCGGAAGCTAGCACAGATACGCAGTATTTT,CAAPAAVVAEASTDTQYF
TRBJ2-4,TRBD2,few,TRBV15,TGTGCCACCAGCCCGACGGGGGGTTCGGGCAAAAACATTCAGTACTTC,CATSPTGGSGKNIQYF
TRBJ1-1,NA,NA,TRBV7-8,TGTGCCAGCAGCCCGGCGGGGGCCACTGAAGCTTTCTTT,CASSPAGATEAFF
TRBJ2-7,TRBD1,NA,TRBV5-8,TGTGCCAGCAGCTTGACAGGGGCCCGAATAGAGCAGTACTTC,CASSLTGARIEQYF